One and the same sample provided the 9 T cell receptor beta chains below, sequenced in a study of PD-1 blockade in classical Hodgkin lymphoma (dated by TCRdb to 2018 to 2020). The library came from the immunoSEQ multiplex PCR assay. The source is immuneACCESS, and TCRdb retained only in-frame sequences with V and J called. Part of the clones is not carried over; for the studies checked, unresolved V genes explain less than half of this, and the remainder is unexplained. The sample contains roughly 12,000 clones, 70% to 85% of them found a single time. Clones ranked in the top ten supply roughly a quarter of the sample. Per the publication, the time point label means: cycle 1 day 1 (C1D1), immediately before nivolumab initiation. Relapse after autologous stem cell transplantation had occurred in all trial patients, and cohorts A, B and C were distinguished by prior brentuximab vedotin exposure. CD8+ T cells were purified from thawed PBMCs by magnetic negative selection with a Miltenyi CD8+ T cell isolation kit.

The material sequenced was CD8+ T cells from blood, taken at baseline. All receptors come from a human donor with classical Hodgkin lymphoma.

This clone came up a few times. The chain is built from TRBV4-3 and TRBJ1-4; D is unresolved. The length of the CDR3 is 14 residues. CDR1 and CDR2 from the germline V gene are LGHNA and YSLEER. V dropped 0 bases and J dropped 15 bases, with 17 bases sitting between them. Written as DNA, the CDR3 is TGCGCCAGCAGCCAAGATATGGGATGGGCAGGCGTGTTTTTT. Translated, it gives CASSQDMGWAGVFF.

J is TRBJ2-5 and V is TRBV14; D may be TRBD2 (6 bases). The CDR3 runs to 17 residues. Germline lookup yields CDR1 SGHDN and CDR2 FVKESK. V lost 2 bases, J lost 1 base, and 17 bases lay in between. The CDR3 is CASSQTGSGRLQETQYF. CDR3 in DNA: TGTGCCAGCAGCCAAACGGGGTCAGGGAGGCTCCAAGAGACCCAGTACTTC.

The J gene is TRBJ2-3, the V gene TRBV10-3; D may be TRBD2 (5 bases). The V gene lost 4 bases and the J gene lost 2 bases, with 7 bases spanning the gap. The germline gives CDR1 ENHRY, CDR2 SYGVKD. The CDR3 is 13 residues long. This CDR3 is CAISGLHTDTQYF. Written as DNA, the CDR3 is TGTGCCATCAGTGGACTACACACAGATACGCAGTATTTT.

CDR3 bases: TGTGCCAGTAGTATAGGGACAGCTAGCAATCAGCCCCAGCATTTT. Its translation: CASSIGTASNQPQHF. The chain has TRBV19 and TRBJ1-5; D possibly corresponds to TRBD1 (6 bases). Germline V gene sequence: CDR1 LNHDA, CDR2 SQIVND (reference sequence). The CDR3 runs 15 residues. Trimming removed 1 base from V and 0 bases from J, with 7 bases in between.

The chain recombines TRBV15 with TRBJ1-2; tentative D call: TRBD1 (5 bases). Germline lookup yields CDR1 LNHNV and CDR2 YYDKDF (reference sequence). The CDR3 covers 17 residues. V was shortened by 0 bases and J by 3 bases, with 17 bases between the two germline ends. This CDR3 is CATSRERGHGGYYGYTF. For the CDR3, the DNA is TGTGCCACCAGCAGAGAACGAGGGCATGGGGGTTACTATGGCTACACCTTC.

Here the CDR3 DNA reads TGTGCCAGCAGTTACTCGAGGGGGAAGCCCCAGCATTTT. Translated: CASSYSRGKPQHF. This rearrangement joins TRBV6-5 to TRBJ1-5, with a tentative D call TRBD1 (6 bases). The germline V gene encodes CDR1 MNHEY and CDR2 SVGAGI. This CDR3 has 13 residues. V lost 0 bases and J lost 8, with 8 bases in between.

This clone appeared a few times. V usage is TRBV6-5 and J usage is TRBJ1-1; D is unresolved. The germline gives CDR1 MNHEY, CDR2 SVGAGI. The V gene lost 5 bases and the J gene lost 4 bases, with 14 bases spanning the gap. The CDR3 runs 14 residues. The CDR3 loop is CASSREFDLTEAFF. In DNA, the CDR3 is TGTGCCAGCAGTAGAGAATTCGATCTCACTGAAGCTTTCTTT.

The table lists this clone with a count of one. V gene TRBV15 combines with J gene TRBJ2-1; 7 bases align to TRBD1. This CDR3 contains 13 residues. V shed 5 bases, J shed 5 bases, and the junction held 3 bases outside the gene matches. CDR1 LNHNV and CDR2 YYDKDF come from the germline V gene (reference sequence). CDR3 protein: CATSPDRHNEQFF. Here the CDR3 DNA reads TGTGCCACCAGCCCGGACAGGCACAATGAGCAGTTCTTC.

J is TRBJ2-4 and V is TRBV19; D is perhaps TRBD1 or TRBD2 (5 bases each). Germline V gene lookup returns CDR1 LNHDA and CDR2 SQIVND (reference sequence). This CDR3 is built from 14 residues. V lost 3 bases and J lost 9, with 15 bases in between. The CDR3 region has the DNA TGTGCCAGTAGTATCCCGGGGCGGAGGTCCATTCAGTACTTC. This encodes CASSIPGRRSIQYF.